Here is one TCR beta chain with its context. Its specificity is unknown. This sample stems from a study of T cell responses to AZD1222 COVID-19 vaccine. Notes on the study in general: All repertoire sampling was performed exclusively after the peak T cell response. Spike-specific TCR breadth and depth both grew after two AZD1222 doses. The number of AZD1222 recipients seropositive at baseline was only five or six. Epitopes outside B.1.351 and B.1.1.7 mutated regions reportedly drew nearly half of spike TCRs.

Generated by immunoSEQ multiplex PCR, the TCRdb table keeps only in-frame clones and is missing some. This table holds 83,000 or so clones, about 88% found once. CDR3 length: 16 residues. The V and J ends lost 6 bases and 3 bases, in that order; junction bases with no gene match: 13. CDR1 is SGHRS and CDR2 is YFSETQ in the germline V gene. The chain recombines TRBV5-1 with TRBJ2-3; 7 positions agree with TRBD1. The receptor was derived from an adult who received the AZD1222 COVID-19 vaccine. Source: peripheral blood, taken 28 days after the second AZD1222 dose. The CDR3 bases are TGCGCCAGCACCCGAAAAGGGGACAGTATTACAGATACGCAGTATTTT. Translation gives CASTRKGDSITDTQYF.